The clone carrying this TCR beta chain has only a few counts. The antigen is not known. This sample was included in a study of T cells after yellow fever vaccination. Looking at the study overall: With SMART-Seq v4 Ultra Low Input, the fractions containing low cell numbers were prepared.

V was clipped by 3 bases and J by 9 bases; unmatched bases: 7. The CDR3 is made up of 14 amino acids. Germline-derived CDR1 and CDR2 are LNHDA and SQIVND (reference sequence). TCRdb reanalysed the 5' RACE reads using MiXCR and keeps one entry per CDR3 protein. The sample lists roughly 62,000 distinct CDR3 sequences, approximately 7% occurring once. Study results and caveats: Reappearance after the booster was seen for most primary-vaccination clones, at 96% CD4 and 85% to 90% CD8. CD4 and CD8 compartments shared a small share of clonotypes, likely from convergent recombination. Contamination by abundant bulk-population clonotypes could be present in FACS-sorted repertoires.

The chain joins TRBV19 to TRBJ2-3; 9 bases are shared with TRBD1. The sequence was collected from a man between 18 and 29 years old who received the YFV17D yellow fever vaccine. The material was CD8+ T cells sorted from PBMCs, obtained on the day of the first yellow fever vaccination. CDR3 DNA: TGTGCCAGTAGTATCTCCGACAGGGGGGGCACGCAGTATTTT. It codes for CASSISDRGGTQYF.